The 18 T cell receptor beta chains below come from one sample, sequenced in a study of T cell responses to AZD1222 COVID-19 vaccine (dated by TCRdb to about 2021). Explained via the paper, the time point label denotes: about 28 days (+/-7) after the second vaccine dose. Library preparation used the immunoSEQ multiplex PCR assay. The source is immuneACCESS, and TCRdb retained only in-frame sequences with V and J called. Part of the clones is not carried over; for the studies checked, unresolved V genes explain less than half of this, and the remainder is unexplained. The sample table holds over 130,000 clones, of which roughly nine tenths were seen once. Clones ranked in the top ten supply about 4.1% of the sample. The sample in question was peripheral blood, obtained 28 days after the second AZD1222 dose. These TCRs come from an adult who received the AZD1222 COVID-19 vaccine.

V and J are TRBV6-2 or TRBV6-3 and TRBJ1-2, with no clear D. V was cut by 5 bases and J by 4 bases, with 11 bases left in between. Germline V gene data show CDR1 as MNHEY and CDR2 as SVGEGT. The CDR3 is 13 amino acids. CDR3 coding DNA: TGTGCCAGCAGTCCCCCCGGGCTCTATGGCTACACCTTC. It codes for CASSPPGLYGYTF.

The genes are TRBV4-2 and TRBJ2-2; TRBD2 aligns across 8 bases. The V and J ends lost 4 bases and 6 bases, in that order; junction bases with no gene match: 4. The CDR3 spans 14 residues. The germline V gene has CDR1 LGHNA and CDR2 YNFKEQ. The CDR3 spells CASSRGLDAGELFF. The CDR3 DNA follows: TGTGCCAGCAGCCGGGGACTAGACGCCGGGGAGCTGTTTTTT.

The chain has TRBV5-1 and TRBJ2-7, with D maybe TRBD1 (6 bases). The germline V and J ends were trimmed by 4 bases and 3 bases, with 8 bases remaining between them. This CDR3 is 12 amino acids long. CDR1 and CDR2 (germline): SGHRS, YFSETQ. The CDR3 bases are TGCGCCAGCAGCCCGACAGGCTACGAGCAGTACTTC. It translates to CASSPTGYEQYF.

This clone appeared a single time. The CDR3 sequence: CASSTKTDGNQPQHF. DNA of the CDR3: TGTGCCAGCAGTACCAAGACAGATGGGAATCAGCCCCAGCATTTT. V is TRBV27 and J is TRBJ1-5; a weak D match, TRBD1 (5 bases). Trimming shortened V by 5 bases and J by 4 bases, and 15 bases separated the two germline ends. The CDR3 is made up of 15 amino acids. The germline V gene has CDR1 MNHEY and CDR2 SMNVEV (reference sequence).

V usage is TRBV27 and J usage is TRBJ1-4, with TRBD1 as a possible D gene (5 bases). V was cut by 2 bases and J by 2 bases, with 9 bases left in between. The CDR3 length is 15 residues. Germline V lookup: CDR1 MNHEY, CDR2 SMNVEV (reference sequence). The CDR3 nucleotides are TGTGCCAGCAGTTTACGGACAACCACTAATGAAAAACTGTTTTTT. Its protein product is CASSLRTTTNEKLFF.

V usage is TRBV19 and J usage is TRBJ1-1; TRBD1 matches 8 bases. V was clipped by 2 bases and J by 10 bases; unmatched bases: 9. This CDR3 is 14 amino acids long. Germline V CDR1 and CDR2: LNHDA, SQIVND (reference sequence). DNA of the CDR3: TGTGCCAGTAGTATACAGGGGGCGGATCCGGCAGCTTTCTTT. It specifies CASSIQGADPAAFF.

Here the CDR3 reads CASSTYREPDEAFF. CDR3 coding DNA: TGTGCCAGCAGTACGTACCGGGAGCCAGATGAGGCTTTCTTT. V usage is TRBV27 and J usage is TRBJ1-1; D unclear. The germline V and J ends were trimmed by 5 bases and 11 bases, with 21 bases remaining between them. The CDR3 has 14 residues. Germline values: CDR1 MNHEY, CDR2 SMNVEV (reference sequence).

The CDR3 spells CASSYRAGGEVTQYF. The CDR3 DNA sequence: TGTGCCAGCAGCTATAGAGCGGGGGGGGAGGTTACGCAGTATTTT. This chain uses TRBV9 with TRBJ2-3, with 10 bases that match TRBD2. CDR1 is SGDLS and CDR2 is YYNGEE in the germline V gene. The CDR3 runs 15 residues. Trimming cost V 4 bases and J 8 bases; bases outside gene matches: 10.

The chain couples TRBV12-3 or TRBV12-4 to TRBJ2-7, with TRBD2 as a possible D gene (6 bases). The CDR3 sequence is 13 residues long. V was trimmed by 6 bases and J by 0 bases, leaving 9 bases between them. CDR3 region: CASSGLSSYEQYF. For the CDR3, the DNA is TGTGCCAGCAGCGGACTATCCTCCTACGAGCAGTACTTC.

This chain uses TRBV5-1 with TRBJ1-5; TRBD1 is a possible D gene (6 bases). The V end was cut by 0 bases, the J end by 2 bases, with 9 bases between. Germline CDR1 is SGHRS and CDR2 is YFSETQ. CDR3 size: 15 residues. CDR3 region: CASSLGPGGNQPQHF. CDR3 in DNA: TGCGCCAGCAGCTTGGGTCCAGGGGGCAATCAGCCCCAGCATTTT.

CDR3 sequence reads: CASSRPEGPQETQYF. In nucleotides, the CDR3 is TGTGCCAGCAGCCGCCCAGAGGGACCTCAAGAGACCCAGTACTTC. The chain uses TRBV7-9 and TRBJ2-5, with D perhaps being TRBD1 or TRBD2 (5 bases each). Germline V gene sequence: CDR1 SEHNR, CDR2 FQNEAQ (reference sequence). Between the trimmed V and J ends, which lost 5 bases and 2 bases, there was a span of 15 bases. The CDR3 sequence is 15 residues long.

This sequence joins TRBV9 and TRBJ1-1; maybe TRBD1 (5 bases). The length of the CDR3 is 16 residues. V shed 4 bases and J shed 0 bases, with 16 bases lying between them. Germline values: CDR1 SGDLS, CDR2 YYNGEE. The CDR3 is CASSPQGPPMNTEAFF. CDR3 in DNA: TGTGCCAGCAGCCCGCAGGGTCCTCCTATGAACACTGAAGCTTTCTTT. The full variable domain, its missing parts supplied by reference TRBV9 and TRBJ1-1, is DSGVTQTPKHLITATGQRVTLRCSPRSGDLSVYWYQQSLDQGLQFLIQYYNGEERAKGNILERFSAQQFPDLHSELNLSSLELGDSALYFCASSPQGPPMNTEAFFGQGTRLTVV.

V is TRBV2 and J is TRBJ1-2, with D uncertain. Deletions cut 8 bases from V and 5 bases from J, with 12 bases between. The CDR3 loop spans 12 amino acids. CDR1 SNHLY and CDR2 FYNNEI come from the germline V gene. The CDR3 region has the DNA TGTGCCAGCTGCCGTGATGCGTATGGCTACACCTTC. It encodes CASCRDAYGYTF.

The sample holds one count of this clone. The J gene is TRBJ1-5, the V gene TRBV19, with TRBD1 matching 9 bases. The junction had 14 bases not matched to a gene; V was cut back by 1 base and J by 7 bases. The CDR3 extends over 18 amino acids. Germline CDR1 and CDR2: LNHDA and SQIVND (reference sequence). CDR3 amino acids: CASSIVNTGTGYDQPQHF. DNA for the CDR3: TGTGCCAGTAGTATAGTGAATACCGGGACAGGGTACGACCAGCCCCAGCATTTT.

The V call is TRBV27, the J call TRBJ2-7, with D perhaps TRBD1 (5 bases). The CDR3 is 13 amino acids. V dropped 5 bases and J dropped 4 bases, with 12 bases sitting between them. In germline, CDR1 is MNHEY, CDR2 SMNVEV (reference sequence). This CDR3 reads CASSPSTVYEQYF. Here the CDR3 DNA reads TGTGCCAGCAGTCCATCGACAGTTTACGAGCAGTACTTC.

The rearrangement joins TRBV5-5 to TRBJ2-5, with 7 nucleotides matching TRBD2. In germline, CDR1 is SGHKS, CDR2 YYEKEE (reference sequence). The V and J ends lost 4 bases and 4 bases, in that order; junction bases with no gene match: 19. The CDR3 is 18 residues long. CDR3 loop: CASSVGPGGVWGGETQYF. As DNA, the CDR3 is TGTGCCAGCAGCGTGGGACCGGGAGGTGTTTGGGGTGGAGAGACCCAGTACTTC.

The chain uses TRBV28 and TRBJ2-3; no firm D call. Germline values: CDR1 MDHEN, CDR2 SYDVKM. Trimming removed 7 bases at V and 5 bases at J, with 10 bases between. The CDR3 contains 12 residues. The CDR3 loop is CASTVVGDTQYF. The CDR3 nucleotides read TGTGCCAGCACCGTCGTGGGAGATACGCAGTATTTT.

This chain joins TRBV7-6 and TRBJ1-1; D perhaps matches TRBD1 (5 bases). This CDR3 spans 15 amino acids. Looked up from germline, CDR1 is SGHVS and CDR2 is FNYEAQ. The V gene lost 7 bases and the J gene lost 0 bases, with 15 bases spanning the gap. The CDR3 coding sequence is TGTGCCAGCAACCCCTTTGGGGGTCTGAACACTGAAGCTTTCTTT. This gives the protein CASNPFGGLNTEAFF.